This T cell receptor (beta chain) was identified during a study of early T cells in non-severe SARS-CoV-2 infection (dated by TCRdb to about 2021). About the full investigation: Because TCR sequencing was done on bulk RNA from unsorted whole blood, the alpha and beta chains could not be paired.

Study-wide conclusions, independent of this receptor: VDJdb matching was skewed toward anti-spike CD8 responses, so virus-specific expansions were likely underestimated and private and CD4 specificities were missed.

This was a case-control study nested in a cohort of healthcare workers in London, UK, who had nasopharyngeal swab PCR tests and blood samples taken every week. Healthcare workers were enrolled in the week of the UK lockdown, from 23 to 31 March 2020, and were followed every week for up to roughly 16 weeks. Libraries were built with 5' RACE. The instrument was a NextSeq 500. Unique molecular identifiers were attached to individual cDNA molecules in the TCR library protocol so that sequencing error and PCR bias could be corrected. Both TCR alpha and beta chains were sequenced, and tight co-correlation was observed between alpha and beta sequence abundances in each sample. The source study handled its data this way. Decombinator V4 was used to annotate the V gene, J gene and CDR3 of the TCR sequences. TCRs were defined as expanded if a significant change between any two time points was detected under a Poisson model with p below 0.0001. Abundances of TCRs were expressed as counts per million after normalisation to the total number of TCRs sequenced in each sample. VDJdb, accessed 1 November 2021, was searched for CMV, EBV and SARS-CoV-2 annotated TCRs, with TCRs annotated for multiple antigens excluded. TCRdb reanalyzed the raw reads on its own, using fastp at Q25 for trimming and MiXCR for clone calling, and kept in-frame beta chains. Each record represents a unique CDR3 protein, reported with the most common genes and DNA among its rows. TCRdb's processing, not the authors' own work, is the source of the V and J calls. A total of around 64,000 distinct CDR3 sequences appear in this sample, 10% to 12% of them only once. Together, the top ten hold roughly 5.7% of the sample.

With regard to this clonotype: Its antigen specificity is not known. No qualities accompany the bases; no much larger clone lies one base away.

This clonotype was obtained from an adult who was a healthcare worker with PCR-confirmed SARS-CoV-2 infection or an uninfected control (not recorded which). Source: whole blood, taken at baseline.

The CDR3 corresponds to CASSLVRGIRNEQFF. The bases read TGTGCCAGCAGCTTGGTTCGGGGGATTCGGAATGAGCAGTTCTTC. The sequence joins TRBV5-6 to TRBJ2-1; TRBD2 is possibly the D segment (6 matching bases). The germline V gene gives CDR1 as SGHDT and CDR2 as YYEEEE. The CDR3 runs 15 amino acids, cysteine and phenylalanine included. The kept DNA is CDR3 alone, 45 bases in frame from the first base. V loses 0 bases of germline sequence and J loses 7 bases, and the interval between the two ends is 14 bases.